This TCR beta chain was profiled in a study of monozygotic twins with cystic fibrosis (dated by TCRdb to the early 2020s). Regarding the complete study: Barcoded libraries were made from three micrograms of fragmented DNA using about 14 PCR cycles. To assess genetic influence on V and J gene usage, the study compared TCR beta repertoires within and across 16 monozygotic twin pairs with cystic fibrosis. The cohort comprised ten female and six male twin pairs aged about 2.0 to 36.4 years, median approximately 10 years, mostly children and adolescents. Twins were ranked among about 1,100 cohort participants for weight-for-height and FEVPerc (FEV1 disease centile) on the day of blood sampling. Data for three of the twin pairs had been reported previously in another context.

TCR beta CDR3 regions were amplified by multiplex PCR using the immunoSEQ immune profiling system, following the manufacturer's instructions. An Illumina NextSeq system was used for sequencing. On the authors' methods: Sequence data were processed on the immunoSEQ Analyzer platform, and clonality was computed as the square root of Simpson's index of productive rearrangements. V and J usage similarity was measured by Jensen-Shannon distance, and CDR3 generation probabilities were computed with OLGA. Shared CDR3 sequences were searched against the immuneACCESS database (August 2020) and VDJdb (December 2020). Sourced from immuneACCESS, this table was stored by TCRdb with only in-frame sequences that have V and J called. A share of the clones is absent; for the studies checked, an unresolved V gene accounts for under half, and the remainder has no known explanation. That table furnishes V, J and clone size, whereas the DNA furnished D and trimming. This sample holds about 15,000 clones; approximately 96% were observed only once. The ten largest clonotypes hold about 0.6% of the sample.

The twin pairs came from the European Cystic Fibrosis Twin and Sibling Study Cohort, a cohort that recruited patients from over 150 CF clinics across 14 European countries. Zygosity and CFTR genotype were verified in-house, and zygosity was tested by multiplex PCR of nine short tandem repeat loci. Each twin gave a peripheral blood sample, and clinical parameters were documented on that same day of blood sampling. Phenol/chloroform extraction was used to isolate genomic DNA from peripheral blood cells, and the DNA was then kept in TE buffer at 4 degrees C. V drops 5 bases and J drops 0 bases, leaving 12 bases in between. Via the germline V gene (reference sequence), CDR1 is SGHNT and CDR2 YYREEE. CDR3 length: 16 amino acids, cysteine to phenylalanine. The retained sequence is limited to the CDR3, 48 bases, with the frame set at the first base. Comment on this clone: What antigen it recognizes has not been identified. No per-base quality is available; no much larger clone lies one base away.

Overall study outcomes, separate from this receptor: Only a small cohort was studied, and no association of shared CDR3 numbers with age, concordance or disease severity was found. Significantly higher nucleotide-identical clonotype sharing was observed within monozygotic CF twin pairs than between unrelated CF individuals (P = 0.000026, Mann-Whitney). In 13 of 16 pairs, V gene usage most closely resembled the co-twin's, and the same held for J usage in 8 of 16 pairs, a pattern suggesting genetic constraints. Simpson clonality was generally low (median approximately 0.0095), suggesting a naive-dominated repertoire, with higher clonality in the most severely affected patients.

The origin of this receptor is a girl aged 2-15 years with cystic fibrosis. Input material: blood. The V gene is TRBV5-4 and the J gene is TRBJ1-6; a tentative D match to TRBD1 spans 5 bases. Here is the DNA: TGTGCCAGCAGGCCGGGGGGGAGCTCCTATAATTCACCCCTCCACTTT. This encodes CASRPGGSSYNSPLHF.